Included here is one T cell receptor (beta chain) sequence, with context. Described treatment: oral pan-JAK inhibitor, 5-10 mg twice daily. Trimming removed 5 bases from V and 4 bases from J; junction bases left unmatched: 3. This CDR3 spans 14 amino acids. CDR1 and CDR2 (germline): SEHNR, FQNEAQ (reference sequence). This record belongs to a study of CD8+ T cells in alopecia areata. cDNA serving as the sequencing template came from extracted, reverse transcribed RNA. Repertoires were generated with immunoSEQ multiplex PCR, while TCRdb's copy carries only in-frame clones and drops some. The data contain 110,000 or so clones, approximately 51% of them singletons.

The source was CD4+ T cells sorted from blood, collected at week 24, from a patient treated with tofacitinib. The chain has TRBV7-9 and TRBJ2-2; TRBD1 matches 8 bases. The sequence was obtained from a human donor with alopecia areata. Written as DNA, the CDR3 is TGTGCCAGCAGCCTCGACAGGGGCACCGGGGAGCTGTTTTTT. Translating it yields CASSLDRGTGELFF. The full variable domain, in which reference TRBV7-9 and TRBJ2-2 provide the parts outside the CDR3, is DTGVSQNPRHKITKRGQNVTFRCDPISEHNRLYWYRQTLGQGPEFLTYFQNEAQLEKSRLLSDRFSAERPKGSFSTLEIQRTEQGDSAMYLCASSLDRGTGELFFGEGSRLTVL.